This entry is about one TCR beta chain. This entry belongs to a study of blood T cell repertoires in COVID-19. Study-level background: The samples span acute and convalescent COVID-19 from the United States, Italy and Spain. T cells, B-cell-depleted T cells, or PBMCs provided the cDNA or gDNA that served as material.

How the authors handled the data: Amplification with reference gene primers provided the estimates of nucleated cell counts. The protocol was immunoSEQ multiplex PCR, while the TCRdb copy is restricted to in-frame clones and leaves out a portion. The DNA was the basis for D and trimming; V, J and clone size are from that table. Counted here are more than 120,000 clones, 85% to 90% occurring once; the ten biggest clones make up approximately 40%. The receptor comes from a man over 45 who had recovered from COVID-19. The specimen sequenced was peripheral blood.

CDR3 nucleotide sequence: TGTGCCAGCAGCTTTACCGGGACAGGGAGGCGAGATACGCAGTATTTT. Translation: CASSFTGTGRRDTQYF. This chain uses TRBV5-6 with TRBJ2-3, with 9 bases aligning to TRBD1. Germline trimming cut 2 bases from V and 5 bases from J; bases unmatched to any gene: 9. The CDR3 totals 16 residues. Per the germline V gene, CDR1 is SGHDT and CDR2 is YYEEEE.